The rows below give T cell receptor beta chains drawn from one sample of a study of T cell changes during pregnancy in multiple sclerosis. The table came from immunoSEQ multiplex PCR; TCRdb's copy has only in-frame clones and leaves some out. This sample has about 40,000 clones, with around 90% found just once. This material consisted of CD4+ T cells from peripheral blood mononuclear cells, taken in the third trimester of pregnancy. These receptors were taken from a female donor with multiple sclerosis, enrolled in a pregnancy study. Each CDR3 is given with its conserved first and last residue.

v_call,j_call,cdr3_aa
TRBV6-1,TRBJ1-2,CASSEPRQGSYGYTF
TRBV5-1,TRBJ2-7,CASSLASWGRPNEQYF
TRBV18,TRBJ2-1,CASSPPSGRPQDEQFF
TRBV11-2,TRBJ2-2,CASTRRREGNTGELFF
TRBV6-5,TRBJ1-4,CASSPGTANEKLFF
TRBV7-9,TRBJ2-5,CASSLGRAGSGPRRETQYF
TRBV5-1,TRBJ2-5,CASSFGGGETQYF
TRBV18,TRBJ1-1,CASSSKPGQVNTEAFF
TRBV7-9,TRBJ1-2,CASSPRSTAYGYTF
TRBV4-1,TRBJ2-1,CASSQEPGRGAYNEQFF
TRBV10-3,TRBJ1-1,CAISESSVSTNTEAFF
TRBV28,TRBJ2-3,CASRNRDRGTDTQYF
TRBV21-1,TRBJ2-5,CASSPKGGIETQYF
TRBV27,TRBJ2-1,CASSLTSPWSTDEQFF
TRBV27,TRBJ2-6,CASSSLRQGAGGANVLTF
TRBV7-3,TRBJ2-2,CASTLRAGPYTGELFF
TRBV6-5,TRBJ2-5,CASSYAGAETQYF
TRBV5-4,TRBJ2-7,CASSSGQGTYEQYF